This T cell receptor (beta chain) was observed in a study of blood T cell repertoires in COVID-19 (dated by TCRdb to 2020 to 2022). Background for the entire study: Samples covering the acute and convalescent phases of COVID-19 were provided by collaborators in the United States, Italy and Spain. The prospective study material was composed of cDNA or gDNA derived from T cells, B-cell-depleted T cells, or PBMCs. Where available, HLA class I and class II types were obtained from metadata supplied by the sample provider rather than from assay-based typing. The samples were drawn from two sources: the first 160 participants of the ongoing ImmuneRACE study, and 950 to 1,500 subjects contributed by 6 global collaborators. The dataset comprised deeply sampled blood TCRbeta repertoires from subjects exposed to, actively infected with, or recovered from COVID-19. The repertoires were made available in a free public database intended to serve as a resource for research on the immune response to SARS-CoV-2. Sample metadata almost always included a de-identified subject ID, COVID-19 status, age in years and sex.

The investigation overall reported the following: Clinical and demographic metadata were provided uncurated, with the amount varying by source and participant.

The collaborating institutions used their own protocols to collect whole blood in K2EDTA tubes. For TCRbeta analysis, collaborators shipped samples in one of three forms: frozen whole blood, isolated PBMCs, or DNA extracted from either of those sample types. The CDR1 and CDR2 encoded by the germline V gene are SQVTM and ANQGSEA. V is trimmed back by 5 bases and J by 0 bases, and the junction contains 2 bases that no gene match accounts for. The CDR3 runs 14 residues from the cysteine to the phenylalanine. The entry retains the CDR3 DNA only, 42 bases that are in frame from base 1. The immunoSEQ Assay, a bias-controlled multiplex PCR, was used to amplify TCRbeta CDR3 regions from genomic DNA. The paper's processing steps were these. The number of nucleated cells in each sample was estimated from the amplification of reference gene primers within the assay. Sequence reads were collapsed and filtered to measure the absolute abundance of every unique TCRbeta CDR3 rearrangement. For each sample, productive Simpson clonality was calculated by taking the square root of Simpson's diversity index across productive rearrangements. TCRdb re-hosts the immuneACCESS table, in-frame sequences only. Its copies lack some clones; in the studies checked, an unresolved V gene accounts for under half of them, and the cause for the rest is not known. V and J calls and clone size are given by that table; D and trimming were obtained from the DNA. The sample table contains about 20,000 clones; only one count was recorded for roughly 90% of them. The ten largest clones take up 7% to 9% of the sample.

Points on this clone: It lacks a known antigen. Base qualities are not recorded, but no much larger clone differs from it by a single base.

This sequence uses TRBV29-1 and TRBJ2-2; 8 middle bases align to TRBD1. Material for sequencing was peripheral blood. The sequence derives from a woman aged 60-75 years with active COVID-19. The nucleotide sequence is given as TGCAGCGTTTACAGGGGGACGAACACCGGGGAGCTGTTTTTT. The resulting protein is CSVYRGTNTGELFF.